This section outlines one TCR beta chain sequence together with its context. Original processing notes: Estimation of nucleated cell counts was performed using reference gene primer amplification. The assay was immunoSEQ multiplex PCR, and TCRdb's table has in-frame clones only and misses some. That table furnishes V, J and clone size, whereas the DNA furnished D and trimming. The sample consists of about 72,000 clones, 88% of them appearing once. This sample was taken from a study of blood T cell repertoires in COVID-19. Study as a whole: Material from acute and convalescent COVID-19 was sourced from the United States, Italy and Spain. From T cells, B-cell-depleted T cells, or PBMCs came the material, which was cDNA or gDNA.

The CDR3 has 15 residues. The J segment lost 7 bases and the V segment lost 4 bases, leaving 7 bases of the junction unmatched. CDR1 and CDR2 (germline): SNHLY, FYNNEI. Sequencing used peripheral blood. The chain couples TRBV2 to TRBJ2-3, with TRBD2 matching over 11 bases. The receptor's source is a middle-aged man with acute or convalescent COVID-19. The CDR3 coding sequence is TGTGCCAGCAGTGTTAGCGGGGGGGCCTCTAATACGCAGTATTTT. It specifies CASSVSGGASNTQYF.